The 20 T cell receptor beta chains below come from one sample, sequenced in a study of response to subunit inactivated influenza vaccine. TCRdb reprocessed the RT-PCR reads with MiXCR, giving one entry per CDR3 protein. The table lists about 620,000 distinct CDR3 sequences, approximately 10% of them singletons. Another study also made use of these data, one on T cells expressing NK-cell markers. That paper notes: In generating TCR beta cDNA, 5'RACE template switching with UMIs was used.

This specimen consisted of PBMCs from blood, obtained on the day of vaccination. These receptor sequences come from a man over 45 who received an inactivated influenza vaccine.

In this sample, this clonotype turned up a few times. The chain links TRBV5-1 to TRBJ2-3, with D unresolved. V was clipped by 0 bases and J by 1 base, with 6 bases between them. The CDR3 is 14 residues long. In germline, CDR1 is SGHRS, CDR2 YFSETQ. The CDR3 here is CASSLVEGTDTQYF. Here the CDR3 DNA reads TGCGCCAGCAGCTTGGTTGAGGGCACAGATACGCAGTATTTT. Based on the CDR3 plus reference TRBV5-1 and TRBJ2-3, the full variable domain is KAGVTQTPRYLIKTRGQQVTLSCSPISGHRSVSWYQQTPGQGLQFLFEYFSETQRNKGNFPGRFSGRQFSNSRSEMNVSTLELGDSALYLCASSLVEGTDTQYFGPGTRLTVL.

The chain employs TRBV30 and TRBJ2-7, with a weak D call TRBD1 (6 bases). CDR3 length equals 11 residues. Trimming took 5 bases from V and 3 from J, leaving 8 bases between them. Germline loops: CDR1 GTSNPN, CDR2 SVGIG (reference sequence). The CDR3 DNA follows: TGTGCCTGGGCACAGGGCTACGAGCAGTACTTC. This translates into CAWAQGYEQYF.

This clonotype was counted a few times. This sequence joins TRBV20-1 and TRBJ2-7; 7 bases agree with TRBD1. Per germline, CDR1 DFQATT and CDR2 SNEGSKA (reference sequence). After removal of 6 bases from V and 7 bases from J, the junction contained 12 bases not matched to a gene. This CDR3 has 13 residues. CDR3 sequence reads: CSAAGTAMGEQYF. The DNA of the CDR3 is TGCAGTGCAGCCGGGACAGCGATGGGAGAGCAGTACTTC.

The sample holds many counts of this clonotype. The chain joins TRBV12-3 or TRBV12-4 to TRBJ2-7, with 8 bases identical to TRBD1. The CDR3 totals 14 residues. Trimming took 4 bases from V and 2 from J; bases not matched to a gene: 4. CDR3 amino acids: CASSSTGAPYEQYF. DNA for the CDR3: TGTGCCAGCAGTTCGACAGGGGCCCCCTACGAGCAGTACTTC.

The gene calls are TRBV7-2 and TRBJ1-5; 8 positions agree with TRBD1. J was trimmed by 3 bases and V by 5 bases; bases with no gene match: 6. This CDR3 has 15 amino acids. Germline V gene data show CDR1 as SGHTA and CDR2 as FQGNSA. The CDR3: CASSHTGGPNQPQHF. The CDR3 DNA sequence: TGTGCCAGCAGCCATACAGGGGGACCCAATCAGCCCCAGCATTTT.

V and J are TRBV5-1 and TRBJ1-4; D ambiguous. V was clipped by 0 bases and J by 5 bases, with 11 bases between them. The V gene's germline CDR1 is SGHRS and CDR2 YFSETQ. CDR3 size: 15 residues. CDR3 amino acids: CASSLGDTPNEKLFF. Here the CDR3 DNA reads TGCGCCAGCAGCTTGGGAGACACCCCGAATGAAAAACTGTTTTTT.

This clonotype was counted at least ten times. V usage is TRBV12-3 or TRBV12-4 and J usage is TRBJ1-2; 8 bases fit TRBD1. J gave up 7 bases and V 6 bases, and 7 bases lay outside the gene matches. The CDR3 runs to 13 residues. CDR3 DNA: TGTGCCAGCAGCGCTCCGGGACAGGCTGGCTACACCTTC. Translated: CASSAPGQAGYTF.

Many counts were recorded for this clonotype. The V call is TRBV20-1, the J call TRBJ2-3, with TRBD1 matching over 7 bases. The CDR3 loop spans 11 amino acids. Germline V gene data show CDR1 as DFQATT and CDR2 as SNEGSKA (reference sequence). With 4 bases clipped from V and 10 bases from J, the junction kept 5 bases outside the gene matches. The CDR3 reads CSATPGQSQYF. The CDR3 DNA reads as TGCAGTGCTACGCCGGGACAGTCGCAGTATTTT.

This clonotype has just a few counts. The V gene is TRBV30, the J gene TRBJ2-5; D tentatively reads TRBD1 or TRBD2 (5 bases each). The CDR3 runs to 14 residues. Germline V CDR1 and CDR2: GTSNPN, SVGIG (reference sequence). Trimming pared 2 bases from V and 1 base from J, leaving 11 bases between. CDR3 region: CAWSRGPPQETQYF. CDR3 bases: TGTGCCTGGAGTAGGGGACCCCCCCAAGAGACCCAGTACTTC.

A few counts support this clonotype. This chain uses TRBV19 with TRBJ2-2, with 12 bases matching TRBD1. The germline V gene has CDR1 LNHDA and CDR2 SQIVND (reference sequence). The CDR3 runs 15 residues. The junction had 10 bases not matched to a gene; V was cut back by 10 bases and J by 7 bases. The CDR3 region is CATTPGTGGIGELFF. The CDR3 region has the DNA TGTGCCACTACGCCCGGGACAGGGGGCATCGGGGAGCTGTTTTTT.

This clonotype was counted only a few times. This sequence joins TRBV7-9 and TRBJ1-1, with 7 positions matching TRBD1. This CDR3 spans 16 amino acids. Trimming cost V 3 bases and J 6 bases; bases outside gene matches: 13. From germline, CDR1 is SEHNR and CDR2 FQNEAQ (reference sequence). DNA for the CDR3: TGTGCCAGCAGCTTTGACAGGGTTACGATTCGCGCTGAAGCTTTCTTT. Amino acids: CASSFDRVTIRAEAFF.

This clonotype turned up a few times. This chain links TRBV7-9 with TRBJ1-2, with unresolved D. Germline CDR1 and CDR2: SEHNR and FQNEAQ (reference sequence). The CDR3 length is 13 residues. The V and J ends lost 7 bases and 2 bases respectively, with 11 bases between them. The CDR3 protein is CASTHSLNYGYTF. DNA for the CDR3: TGTGCCAGCACCCACAGTTTAAACTATGGCTACACCTTC.

About this clonotype: A much larger clone differs by one base, so this may be a read error. The chain uses TRBV12-3 or TRBV12-4 and TRBJ2-2, with unresolved D. The CDR3 runs to 14 residues. This chain's CDR3 is CSSSLRRNTGELFF. DNA of the CDR3: TGTTCCAGCAGTTTAAGGAGAAACACCGGGGAGCTGTTTTTT.

This chain connects TRBV29-1 to TRBJ1-2; D is uncertain. Trimming shortened V by 8 bases and J by 3 bases, and 4 bases separated the two germline ends. The CDR3 is 9 residues long. Germline V gives CDR1 SQVTM, CDR2 ANQGSEA. The CDR3 DNA sequence: TGCAGCTTCCACTATGGCTACACCTTC. Translation: CSFHYGYTF.

The sample holds many counts of this clonotype. The V and J genes are TRBV28 and TRBJ1-1; D is unresolved. The CDR3 has 13 amino acids. Germline V gives CDR1 MDHEN, CDR2 SYDVKM. V lost 3 bases, J lost 1 base, and 6 bases lay in between. The CDR3: CASSFIRNTEAFF. The CDR3 DNA reads as TGTGCCAGCAGTTTCATCCGGAACACTGAAGCTTTCTTT.

Many counts were recorded for this clonotype. The J gene is TRBJ2-2, the V gene TRBV29-1; D ambiguous. The germline V gene has CDR1 SQVTM and CDR2 ANQGSEA. Trimming took off 4 bases at V and 4 bases at J, with 16 bases between the two ends. The CDR3 totals 15 residues. The CDR3 bases are TGCAGCGTTGGAGTGTACGGACGGCCCACCGGGGAGCTGTTTTTT. Protein sequence: CSVGVYGRPTGELFF.

This chain connects TRBV25-1 to TRBJ2-1; tentative D call: TRBD2 (5 bases). Germline V CDR1 and CDR2: MGHDK, SYGVNS. CDR3 length equals 12 residues. The V end was cut by 4 bases, the J end by 7 bases, with 8 bases between. CDR3 amino acids: CASSGLANEQFF. CDR3 bases: TGTGCCAGCAGTGGGCTAGCAAATGAGCAGTTCTTC.

In this sample, this clonotype turned up many times. The chain links TRBV4-2 to TRBJ1-5; possibly TRBD1 for D (6 bases). The CDR3 consists of 16 residues. Germline V gene lookup returns CDR1 LGHNA and CDR2 YNFKEQ. V lost 0 bases and J 2 bases, leaving 11 bases between the germline ends. CDR3 residues: CASSQDSSGGNQPQHF. The CDR3 bases are TGTGCCAGCAGCCAAGATAGCTCAGGGGGCAATCAGCCCCAGCATTTT.

There are a few counts of this clonotype. The chain has TRBV12-3 or TRBV12-4 and TRBJ2-4, with D perhaps given as TRBD1 or TRBD2 (5 bases each). Trimming left V 8 bases short and J 8 bases short, with 16 bases between. This CDR3 spans 13 amino acids. The CDR3 reads CASCLGLGDIQYF. The CDR3 DNA reads as TGTGCCAGCTGTCTCGGACTGGGGGACATTCAGTACTTC.

This clonotype came up many times. The chain combines TRBV5-1 with TRBJ1-1; 7 nucleotides line up with TRBD1. J lost 1 base, V lost 5 bases, and 5 bases had no gene match. The germline gives CDR1 SGHRS, CDR2 YFSETQ. This CDR3 has 14 residues. The CDR3 here is CASSKDRRNTEAFF. CDR3 in DNA: TGCGCCAGCAGTAAGGACAGGCGGAACACTGAAGCTTTCTTT.